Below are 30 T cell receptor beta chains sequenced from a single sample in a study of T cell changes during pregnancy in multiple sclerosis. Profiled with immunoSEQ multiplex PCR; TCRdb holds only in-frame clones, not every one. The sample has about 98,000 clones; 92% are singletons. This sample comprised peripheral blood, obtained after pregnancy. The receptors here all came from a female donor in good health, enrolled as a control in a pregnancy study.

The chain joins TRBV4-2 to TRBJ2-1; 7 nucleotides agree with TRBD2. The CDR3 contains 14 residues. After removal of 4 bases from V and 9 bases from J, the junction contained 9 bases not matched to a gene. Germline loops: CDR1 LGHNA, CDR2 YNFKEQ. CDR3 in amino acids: CASSRYTGGGEQFF. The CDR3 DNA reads TGTGCCAGCAGCCGATATACGGGAGGAGGTGAGCAGTTCTTC.

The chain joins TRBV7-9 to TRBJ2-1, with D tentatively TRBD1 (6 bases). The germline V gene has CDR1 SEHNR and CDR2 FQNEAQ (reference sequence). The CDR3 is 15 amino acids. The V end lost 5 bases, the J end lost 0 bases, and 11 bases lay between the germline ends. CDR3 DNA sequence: TGTGCCAGCAGCCACGAGGACAGCTCCTACAATGAGCAGTTCTTC. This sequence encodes CASSHEDSSYNEQFF.

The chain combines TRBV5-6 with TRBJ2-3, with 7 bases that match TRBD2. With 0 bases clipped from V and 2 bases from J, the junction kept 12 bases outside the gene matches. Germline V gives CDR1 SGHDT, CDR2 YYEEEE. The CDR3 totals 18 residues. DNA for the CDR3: TGTGCCAGCAGCTTGGCCATCGAGGGTCTAGCGGCCACAGATACGCAGTATTTT. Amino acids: CASSLAIEGLAATDTQYF.

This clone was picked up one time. CDR3 loop: CATSRDLAGSNEQFF. The CDR3 region has the DNA TGTGCCACCAGCAGAGATCTAGCCGGGTCCAATGAGCAGTTCTTC. The chain joins TRBV15 to TRBJ2-1; perhaps TRBD2 as D (5 bases). V was shortened by 0 bases and J by 6 bases, with 12 bases between the two germline ends. This CDR3 region has 15 residues. Germline-derived CDR1 and CDR2 are LNHNV and YYDKDF (reference sequence).

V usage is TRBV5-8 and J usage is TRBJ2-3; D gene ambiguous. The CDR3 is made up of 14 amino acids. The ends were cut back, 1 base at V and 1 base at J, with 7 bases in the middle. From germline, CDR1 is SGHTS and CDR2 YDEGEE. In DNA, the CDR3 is TGTGCCAGCAGCTTGAGTCTAGGCACAGATACGCAGTATTTT. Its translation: CASSLSLGTDTQYF.

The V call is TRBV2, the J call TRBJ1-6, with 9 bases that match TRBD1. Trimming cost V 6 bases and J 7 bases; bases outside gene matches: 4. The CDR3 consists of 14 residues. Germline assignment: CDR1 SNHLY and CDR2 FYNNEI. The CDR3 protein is CASRPDRGNSPLHF. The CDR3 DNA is TGTGCCAGCAGACCCGACAGGGGGAATTCACCCCTCCACTTT.

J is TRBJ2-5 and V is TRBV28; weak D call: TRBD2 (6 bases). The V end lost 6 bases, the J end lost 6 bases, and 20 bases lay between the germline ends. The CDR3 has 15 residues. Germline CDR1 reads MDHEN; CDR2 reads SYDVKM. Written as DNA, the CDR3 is TGTGCCAGCAGCCCTCCGGGGGAGGACCATCAGACCCAGTACTTC. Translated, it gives CASSPPGEDHQTQYF.

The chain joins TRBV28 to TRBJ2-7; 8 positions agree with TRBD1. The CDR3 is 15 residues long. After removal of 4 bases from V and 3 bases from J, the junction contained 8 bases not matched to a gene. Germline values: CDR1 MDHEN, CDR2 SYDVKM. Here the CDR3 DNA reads TGTGCCAGCAGTTCTAGGGACAGGTTCATCTACGAGCAGTACTTC. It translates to CASSSRDRFIYEQYF.

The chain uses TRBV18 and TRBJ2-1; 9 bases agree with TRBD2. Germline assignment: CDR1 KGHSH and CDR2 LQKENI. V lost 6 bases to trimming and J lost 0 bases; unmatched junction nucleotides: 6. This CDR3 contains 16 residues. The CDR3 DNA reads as TGTGCCAGCTCCCCGCTAGCGGGAAGCTCCTACAATGAGCAGTTCTTC. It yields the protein CASSPLAGSSYNEQFF.

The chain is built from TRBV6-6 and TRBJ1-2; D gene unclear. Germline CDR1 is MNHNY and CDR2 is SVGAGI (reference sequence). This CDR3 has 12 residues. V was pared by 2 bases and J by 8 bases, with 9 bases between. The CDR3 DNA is TGTGCCAGCAGTTACGGTCTCGGGGGCTACACCTTC. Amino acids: CASSYGLGGYTF.

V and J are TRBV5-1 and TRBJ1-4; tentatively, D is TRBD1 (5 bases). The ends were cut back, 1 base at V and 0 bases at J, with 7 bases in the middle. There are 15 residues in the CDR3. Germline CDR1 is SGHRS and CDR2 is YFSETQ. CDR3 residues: CASSLWGATNEKLFF. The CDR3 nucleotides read TGCGCCAGCAGCTTGTGGGGCGCAACTAATGAAAAACTGTTTTTT. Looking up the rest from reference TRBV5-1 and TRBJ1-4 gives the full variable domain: KAGVTQTPRYLIKTRGQQVTLSCSPISGHRSVSWYQQTPGQGLQFLFEYFSETQRNKGNFPGRFSGRQFSNSRSEMNVSTLELGDSALYLCASSLWGATNEKLFFGSGTQLSVL.

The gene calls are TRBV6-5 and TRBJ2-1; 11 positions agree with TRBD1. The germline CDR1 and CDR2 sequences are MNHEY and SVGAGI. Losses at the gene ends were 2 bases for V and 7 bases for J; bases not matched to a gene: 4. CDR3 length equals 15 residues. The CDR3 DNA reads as TGTGCCAGCAGTTACCCCCGGGACAGGGGGAATGAGCAGTTCTTC. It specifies CASSYPRDRGNEQFF.

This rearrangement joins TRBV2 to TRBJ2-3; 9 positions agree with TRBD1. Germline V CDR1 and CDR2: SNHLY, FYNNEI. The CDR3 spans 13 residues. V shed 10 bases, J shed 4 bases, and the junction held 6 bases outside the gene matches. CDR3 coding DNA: TGTGCCATAAGACAGGGGGTCGCAGATACGCAGTATTTT. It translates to CAIRQGVADTQYF.

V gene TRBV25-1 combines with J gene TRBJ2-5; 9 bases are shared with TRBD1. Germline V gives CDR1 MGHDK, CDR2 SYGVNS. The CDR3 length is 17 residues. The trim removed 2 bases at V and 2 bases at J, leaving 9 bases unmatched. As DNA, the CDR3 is TGTGCCAGCAGTGAAATTTACAGGGGGCCGAATCAAGAGACCCAGTACTTC. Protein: CASSEIYRGPNQETQYF.

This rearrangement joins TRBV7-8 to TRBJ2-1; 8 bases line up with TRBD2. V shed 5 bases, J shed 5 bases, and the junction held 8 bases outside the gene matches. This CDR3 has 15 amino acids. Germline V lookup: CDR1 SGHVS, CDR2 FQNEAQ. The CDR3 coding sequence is TGTGCCAGCAGCGGGACGGGACTAGGGGACAATGAGCAGTTCTTC. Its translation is CASSGTGLGDNEQFF. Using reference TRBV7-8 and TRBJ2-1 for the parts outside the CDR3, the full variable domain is GAGVSQSPRYKVAKRGQDVALRCDPISGHVSLFWYQQALGQGPEFLTYFQNEAQLDKSGLPSDRFFAERPEGSVSTLKIQRTQQEDSAVYLCASSGTGLGDNEQFFGPGTRLTVL.

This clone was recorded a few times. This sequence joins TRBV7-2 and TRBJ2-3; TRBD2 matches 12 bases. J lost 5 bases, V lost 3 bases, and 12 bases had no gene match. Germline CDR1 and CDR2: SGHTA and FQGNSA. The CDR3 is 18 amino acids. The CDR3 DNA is TGTGCCAGCAGCTTCGGACTAGCGGGACCTTCCTCCAGAGATACGCAGTATTTT. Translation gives CASSFGLAGPSSRDTQYF.

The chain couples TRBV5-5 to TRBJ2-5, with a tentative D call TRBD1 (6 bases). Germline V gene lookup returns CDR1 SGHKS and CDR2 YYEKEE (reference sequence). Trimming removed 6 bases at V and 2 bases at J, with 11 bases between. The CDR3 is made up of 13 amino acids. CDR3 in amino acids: CASTRGGQETQYF. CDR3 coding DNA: TGTGCCAGCACTAGAGGGGGTCAAGAGACCCAGTACTTC.

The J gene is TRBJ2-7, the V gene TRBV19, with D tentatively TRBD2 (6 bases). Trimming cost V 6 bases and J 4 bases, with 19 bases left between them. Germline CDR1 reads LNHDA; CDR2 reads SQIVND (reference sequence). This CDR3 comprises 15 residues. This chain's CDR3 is CASSPSGASGYEQYF. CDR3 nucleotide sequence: TGTGCCAGTAGCCCGTCCGGGGCCAGCGGGTACGAGCAGTACTTC.

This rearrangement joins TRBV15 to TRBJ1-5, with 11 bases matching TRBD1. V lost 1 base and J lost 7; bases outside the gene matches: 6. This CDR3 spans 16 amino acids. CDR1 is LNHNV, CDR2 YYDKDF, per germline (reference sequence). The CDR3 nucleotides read TGTGCCACCAGCAGAGCCCGGGGACAGGGGGACCAGCCCCAGCATTTT. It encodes CATSRARGQGDQPQHF.

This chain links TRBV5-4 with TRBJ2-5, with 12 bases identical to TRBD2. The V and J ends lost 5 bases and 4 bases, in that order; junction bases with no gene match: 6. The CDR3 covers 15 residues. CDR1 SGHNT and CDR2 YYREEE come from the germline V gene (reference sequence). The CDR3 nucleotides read TGTGCCAGCAGTCCTAGCGGGGGGGCCGGAGAGACCCAGTACTTC. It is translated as CASSPSGGAGETQYF.

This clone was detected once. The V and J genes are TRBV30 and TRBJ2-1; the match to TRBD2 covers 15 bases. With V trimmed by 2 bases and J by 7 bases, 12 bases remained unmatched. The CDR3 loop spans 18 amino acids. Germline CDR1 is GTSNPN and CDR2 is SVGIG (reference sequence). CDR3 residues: CAWSSIPGLAGGRNEQFF. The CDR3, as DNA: TGTGCCTGGAGTTCAATCCCGGGACTAGCGGGGGGTAGGAATGAGCAGTTCTTC.

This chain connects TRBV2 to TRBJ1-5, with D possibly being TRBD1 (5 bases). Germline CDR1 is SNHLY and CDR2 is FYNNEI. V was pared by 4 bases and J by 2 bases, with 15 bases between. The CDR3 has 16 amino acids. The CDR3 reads CASSAIWGEGNQPQHF. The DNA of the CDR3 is TGTGCCAGCAGTGCAATTTGGGGGGAAGGCAATCAGCCCCAGCATTTT.

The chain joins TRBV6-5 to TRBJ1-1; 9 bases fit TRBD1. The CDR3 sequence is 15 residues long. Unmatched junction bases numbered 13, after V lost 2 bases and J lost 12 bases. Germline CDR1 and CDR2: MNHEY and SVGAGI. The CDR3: CASSYTTGGMTGTFF. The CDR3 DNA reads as TGTGCCAGCAGTTACACGACAGGGGGGATGACGGGGACTTTCTTT.

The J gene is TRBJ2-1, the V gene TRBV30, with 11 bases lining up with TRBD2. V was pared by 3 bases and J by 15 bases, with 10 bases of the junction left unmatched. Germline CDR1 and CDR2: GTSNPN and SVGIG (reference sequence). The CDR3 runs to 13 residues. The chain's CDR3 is CAWRNLAGGPAFF. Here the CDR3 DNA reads TGTGCCTGGAGAAATCTAGCGGGGGGCCCGGCGTTCTTC.

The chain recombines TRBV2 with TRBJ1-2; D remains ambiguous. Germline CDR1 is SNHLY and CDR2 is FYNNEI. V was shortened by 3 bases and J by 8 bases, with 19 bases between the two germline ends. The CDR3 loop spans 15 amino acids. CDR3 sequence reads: CASSEAKGGVIGYTF. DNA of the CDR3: TGTGCCAGCAGTGAGGCTAAGGGCGGGGTAATCGGCTACACCTTC.

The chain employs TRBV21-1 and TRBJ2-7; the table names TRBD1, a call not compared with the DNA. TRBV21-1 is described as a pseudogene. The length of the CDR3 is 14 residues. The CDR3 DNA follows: TGTGCCATAGCTCGACAGGGGGCCCCCTTCGAGCAGTACTTC. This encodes CAIARQGAPFEQYF.

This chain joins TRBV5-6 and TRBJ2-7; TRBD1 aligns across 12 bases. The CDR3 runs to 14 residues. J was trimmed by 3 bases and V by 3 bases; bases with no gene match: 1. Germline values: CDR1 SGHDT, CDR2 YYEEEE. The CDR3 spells CASSWDRGRYEQYF. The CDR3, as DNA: TGTGCCAGCAGCTGGGACAGGGGGCGCTACGAGCAGTACTTC.

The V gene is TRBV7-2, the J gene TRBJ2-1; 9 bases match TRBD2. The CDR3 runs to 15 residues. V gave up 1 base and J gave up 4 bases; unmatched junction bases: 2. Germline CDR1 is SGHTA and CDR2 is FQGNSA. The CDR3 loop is CASSLDSGSYNEQFF. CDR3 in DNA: TGTGCCAGCAGCTTAGATAGCGGGAGTTACAATGAGCAGTTCTTC.

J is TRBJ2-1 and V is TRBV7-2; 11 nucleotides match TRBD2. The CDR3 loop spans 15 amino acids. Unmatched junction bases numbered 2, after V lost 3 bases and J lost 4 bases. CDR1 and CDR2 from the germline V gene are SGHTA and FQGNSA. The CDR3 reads CASSLRTSGYNEQFF. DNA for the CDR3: TGTGCCAGCAGCTTGAGGACTAGCGGGTACAATGAGCAGTTCTTC.

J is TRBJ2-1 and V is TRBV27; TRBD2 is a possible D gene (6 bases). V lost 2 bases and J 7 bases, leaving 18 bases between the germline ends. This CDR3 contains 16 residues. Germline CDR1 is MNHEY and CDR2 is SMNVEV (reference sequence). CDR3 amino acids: CASSLPPQAGRNEQFF. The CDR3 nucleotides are TGTGCCAGCAGTTTACCCCCGCAGGCGGGGAGGAATGAGCAGTTCTTC.